This T cell receptor beta chain was profiled in a study of Ad26.COV2.S vaccination and SARS-CoV-2 variants. Study background: Administration of Ad26.COV2.S was intramuscular, either once or twice 56 days apart.

Remarks on this clone: The antigen is not known.

Study-level findings and limits: Total T cell responses, in the TCR breadth and depth analyses, may have been underestimated.

Measured with immunoSEQ multiplex PCR; TCRdb has only the in-frame clones, and not every one. The sample includes about 320,000 clones, roughly 84% of them seen just once. This sample's treatment: some 19 received Ad26.COV2.S at low or high dose, single or two shots; a few received placebo; per-sample allocation not given. Samples were taken on day 63 after the first vaccine or placebo injection. Cohort 1b enrolled adults aged 18-55 years in Boston. Expressing Wuhan-strain SARS-CoV-2 spike, an Ad26 vector served as the vaccine. The CDR3 sequence is 15 residues long. Germline CDR1 reads SGHRS; CDR2 reads YFSETQ. With 4 bases removed from V and 1 base from J, the gap between germline ends came to 14 bases.

The chain has TRBV5-1 and TRBJ1-2; no clear D. This TCR was recovered from a person between 18 and 60 years old who received the Ad26.COV2.S COVID-19 vaccine or a placebo. The material was peripheral blood, obtained in a trial of Ad26.COV2.S vaccine versus placebo. Written as DNA, the CDR3 is TGCGCCAGCAGCCGAAACCTAGCCCTTAACTATGGCTACACCTTC. Translation gives CASSRNLALNYGYTF.